One T cell receptor (beta chain) is described in this entry. This sample is drawn from a study of shared clonotypes between healthy human individuals. The CDR3 is 15 residues long. Germline CDR1 reads MDHEN; CDR2 reads SYDVKM. Trimming removed 6 bases from V and 3 bases from J; junction bases left unmatched: 10. Profiling relied on immunoSEQ multiplex PCR, and the TCRdb table lists in-frame clones only, not all of them. The repertoire consists of hundreds of thousands of clones, with about 96% occurring once and the leading ten covering roughly 0.1%. CD45RO-negative, CCR7-selected cells formed the naive CD8 fraction, which excluded terminally differentiated effector memory CD45RA+ cells.

The clonotype was recovered from a woman aged 25 to 39 in good health. This rearrangement joins TRBV28 to TRBJ1-1, with 7 bases identical to TRBD1. Sequenced: naive CD8+ T cells sorted from blood. CDR3 sequence reads: CASSRSRDSYTEAFF. CDR3 nucleotide sequence: TGTGCCAGCAGCCGCTCCAGGGACAGCTACACTGAAGCTTTCTTT.